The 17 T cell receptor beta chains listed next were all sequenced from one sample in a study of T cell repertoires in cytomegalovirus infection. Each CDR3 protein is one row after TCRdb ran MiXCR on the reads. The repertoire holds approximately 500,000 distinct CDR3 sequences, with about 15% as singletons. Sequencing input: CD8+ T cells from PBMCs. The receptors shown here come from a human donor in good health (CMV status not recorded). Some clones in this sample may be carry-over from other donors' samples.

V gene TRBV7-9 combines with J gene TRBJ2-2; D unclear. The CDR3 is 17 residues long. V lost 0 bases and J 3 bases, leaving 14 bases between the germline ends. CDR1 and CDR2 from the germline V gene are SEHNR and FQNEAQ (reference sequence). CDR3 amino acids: CASSLAAIGRDTGELFF. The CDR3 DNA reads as TGTGCCAGCAGCTTAGCGGCGATCGGGCGCGACACCGGGGAGCTGTTTTTT.

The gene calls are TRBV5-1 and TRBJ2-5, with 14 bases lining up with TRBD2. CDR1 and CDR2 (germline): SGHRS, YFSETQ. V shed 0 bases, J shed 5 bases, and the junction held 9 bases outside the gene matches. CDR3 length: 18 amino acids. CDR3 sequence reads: CASSLDGLAGGVSETQYF. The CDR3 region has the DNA TGCGCCAGCAGCTTGGACGGACTAGCGGGAGGTGTGTCGGAGACCCAGTACTTC.

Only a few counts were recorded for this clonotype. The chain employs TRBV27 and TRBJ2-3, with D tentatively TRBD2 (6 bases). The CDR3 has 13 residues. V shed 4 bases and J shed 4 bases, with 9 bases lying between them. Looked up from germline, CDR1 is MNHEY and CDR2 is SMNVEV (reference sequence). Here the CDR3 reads CASSSLAPDTQYF. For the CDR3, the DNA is TGTGCCAGCAGTTCTCTAGCGCCAGATACGCAGTATTTT.

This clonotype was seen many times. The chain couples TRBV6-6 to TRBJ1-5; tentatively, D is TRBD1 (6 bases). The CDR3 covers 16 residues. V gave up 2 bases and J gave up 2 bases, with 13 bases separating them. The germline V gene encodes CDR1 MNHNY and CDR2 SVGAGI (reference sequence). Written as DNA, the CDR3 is TGTGCCAGCAGTTACGAGGTCGGGGGCGGCAATCAGCCCCAGCATTTT. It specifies CASSYEVGGGNQPQHF.

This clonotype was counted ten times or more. CDR3 sequence (DNA): TGTGCCAGCAGCACCCCGGGACAGGGGCGAGAGCAGTTCTTC. Protein sequence: CASSTPGQGREQFF. The chain combines TRBV7-8 with TRBJ2-1; 10 bases map to TRBD1. Germline V gene sequence: CDR1 SGHVS, CDR2 FQNEAQ. CDR3 size: 14 residues. Trimming cost V 5 bases and J 10 bases; bases outside gene matches: 8.

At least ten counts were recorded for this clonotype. The CDR3 coding sequence is TGTGCCAGCAGCTTAGTACGGGAGGGGAGCAATCAGCCCCAGCATTTT. Its protein product is CASSLVREGSNQPQHF. The V and J genes are TRBV7-8 and TRBJ1-5, with D possibly being TRBD1 (5 bases). The CDR3 spans 16 residues. V dropped 1 base and J dropped 1 base, with 11 bases sitting between them. The germline V gene encodes CDR1 SGHVS and CDR2 FQNEAQ.

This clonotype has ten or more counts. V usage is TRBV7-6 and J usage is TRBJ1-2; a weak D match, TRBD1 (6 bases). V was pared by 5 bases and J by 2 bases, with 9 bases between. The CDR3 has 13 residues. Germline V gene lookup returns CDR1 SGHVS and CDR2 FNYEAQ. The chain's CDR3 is CASSQQGNYGYTF. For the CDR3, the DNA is TGTGCCAGCAGCCAACAGGGAAACTATGGCTACACCTTC.

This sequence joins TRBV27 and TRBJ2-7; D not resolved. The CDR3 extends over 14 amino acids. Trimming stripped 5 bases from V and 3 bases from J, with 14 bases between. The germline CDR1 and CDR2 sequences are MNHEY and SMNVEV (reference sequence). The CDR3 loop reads CASSPRLSVYEQYF. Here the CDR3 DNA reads TGTGCCAGCAGTCCGCGGTTGTCGGTCTACGAGCAGTACTTC.

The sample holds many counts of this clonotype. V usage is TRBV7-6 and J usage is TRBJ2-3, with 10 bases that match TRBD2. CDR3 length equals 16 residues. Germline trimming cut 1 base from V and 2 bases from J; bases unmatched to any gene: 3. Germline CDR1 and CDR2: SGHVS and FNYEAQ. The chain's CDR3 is CASSLGSGGSTDTQYF. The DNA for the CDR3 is TGTGCCAGCAGCTTAGGTAGCGGGGGGTCCACAGATACGCAGTATTTT.

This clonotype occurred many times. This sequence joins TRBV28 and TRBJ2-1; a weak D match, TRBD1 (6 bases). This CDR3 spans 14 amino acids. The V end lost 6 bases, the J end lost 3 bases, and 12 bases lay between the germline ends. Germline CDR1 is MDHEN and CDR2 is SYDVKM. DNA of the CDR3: TGTGCCAGCAGGGACAGTGTCAACTACAATGAGCAGTTCTTC. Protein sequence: CASRDSVNYNEQFF. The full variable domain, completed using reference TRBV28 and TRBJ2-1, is DVKVTQSSRYLVKRTGEKVFLECVQDMDHENMFWYRQDPGLGLRLIYFSYDVKMKEKGDIPEGYSVSREKKERFSLILESASTNQTSMYLCASRDSVNYNEQFFGPGTRLTVL.

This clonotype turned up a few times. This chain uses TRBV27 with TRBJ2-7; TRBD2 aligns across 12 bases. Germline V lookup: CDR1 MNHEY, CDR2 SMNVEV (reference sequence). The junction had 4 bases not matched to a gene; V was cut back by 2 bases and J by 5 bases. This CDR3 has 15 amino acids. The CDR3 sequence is CASSLRTSGIHEQYF. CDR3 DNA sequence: TGTGCCAGCAGTTTAAGGACTAGCGGGATCCACGAGCAGTACTTC.

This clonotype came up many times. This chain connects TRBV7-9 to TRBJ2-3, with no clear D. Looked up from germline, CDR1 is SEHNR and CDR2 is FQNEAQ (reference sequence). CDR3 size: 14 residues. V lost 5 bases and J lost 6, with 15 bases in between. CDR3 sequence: CASSTPNARDTQYF. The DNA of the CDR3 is TGTGCCAGCAGCACCCCTAACGCTAGGGATACGCAGTATTTT.

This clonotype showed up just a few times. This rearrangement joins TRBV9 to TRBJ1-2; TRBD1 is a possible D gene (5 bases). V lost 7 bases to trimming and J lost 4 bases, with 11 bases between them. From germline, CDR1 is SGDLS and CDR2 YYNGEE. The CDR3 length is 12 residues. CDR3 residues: CASLGAGYGYTF. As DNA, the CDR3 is TGTGCCAGCCTAGGGGCCGGCTATGGCTACACCTTC.

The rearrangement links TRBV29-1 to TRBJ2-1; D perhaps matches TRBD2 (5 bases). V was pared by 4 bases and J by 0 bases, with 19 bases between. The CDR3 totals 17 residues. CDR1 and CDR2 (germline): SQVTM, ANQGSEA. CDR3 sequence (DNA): TGCAGCGTTGGGCTCCCTTCGGGAATAAGCTCCTACAATGAGCAGTTCTTC. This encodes CSVGLPSGISSYNEQFF.

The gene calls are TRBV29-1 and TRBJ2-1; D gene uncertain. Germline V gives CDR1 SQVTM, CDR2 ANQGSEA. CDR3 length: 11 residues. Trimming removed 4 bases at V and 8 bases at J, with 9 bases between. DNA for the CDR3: TGCAGCGTTGTCGTCCTCTATGAGCAGTTCTTC. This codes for CSVVVLYEQFF.

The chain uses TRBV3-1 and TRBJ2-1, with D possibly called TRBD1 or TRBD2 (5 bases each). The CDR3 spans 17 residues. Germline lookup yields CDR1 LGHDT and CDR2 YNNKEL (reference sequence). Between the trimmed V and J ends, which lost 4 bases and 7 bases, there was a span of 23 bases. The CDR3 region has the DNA TGTGCCAGCAGCCCGACCGGCAGGGAGAAGATAGATAATGAGCAGTTCTTC. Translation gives CASSPTGREKIDNEQFF.

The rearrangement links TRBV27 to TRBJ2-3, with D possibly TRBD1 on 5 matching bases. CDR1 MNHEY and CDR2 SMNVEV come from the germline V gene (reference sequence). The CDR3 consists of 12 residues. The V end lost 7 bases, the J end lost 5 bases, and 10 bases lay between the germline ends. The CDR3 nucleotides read TGTGCCAGCAATGGGCAGGGAGATACGCAGTATTTT. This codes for CASNGQGDTQYF.